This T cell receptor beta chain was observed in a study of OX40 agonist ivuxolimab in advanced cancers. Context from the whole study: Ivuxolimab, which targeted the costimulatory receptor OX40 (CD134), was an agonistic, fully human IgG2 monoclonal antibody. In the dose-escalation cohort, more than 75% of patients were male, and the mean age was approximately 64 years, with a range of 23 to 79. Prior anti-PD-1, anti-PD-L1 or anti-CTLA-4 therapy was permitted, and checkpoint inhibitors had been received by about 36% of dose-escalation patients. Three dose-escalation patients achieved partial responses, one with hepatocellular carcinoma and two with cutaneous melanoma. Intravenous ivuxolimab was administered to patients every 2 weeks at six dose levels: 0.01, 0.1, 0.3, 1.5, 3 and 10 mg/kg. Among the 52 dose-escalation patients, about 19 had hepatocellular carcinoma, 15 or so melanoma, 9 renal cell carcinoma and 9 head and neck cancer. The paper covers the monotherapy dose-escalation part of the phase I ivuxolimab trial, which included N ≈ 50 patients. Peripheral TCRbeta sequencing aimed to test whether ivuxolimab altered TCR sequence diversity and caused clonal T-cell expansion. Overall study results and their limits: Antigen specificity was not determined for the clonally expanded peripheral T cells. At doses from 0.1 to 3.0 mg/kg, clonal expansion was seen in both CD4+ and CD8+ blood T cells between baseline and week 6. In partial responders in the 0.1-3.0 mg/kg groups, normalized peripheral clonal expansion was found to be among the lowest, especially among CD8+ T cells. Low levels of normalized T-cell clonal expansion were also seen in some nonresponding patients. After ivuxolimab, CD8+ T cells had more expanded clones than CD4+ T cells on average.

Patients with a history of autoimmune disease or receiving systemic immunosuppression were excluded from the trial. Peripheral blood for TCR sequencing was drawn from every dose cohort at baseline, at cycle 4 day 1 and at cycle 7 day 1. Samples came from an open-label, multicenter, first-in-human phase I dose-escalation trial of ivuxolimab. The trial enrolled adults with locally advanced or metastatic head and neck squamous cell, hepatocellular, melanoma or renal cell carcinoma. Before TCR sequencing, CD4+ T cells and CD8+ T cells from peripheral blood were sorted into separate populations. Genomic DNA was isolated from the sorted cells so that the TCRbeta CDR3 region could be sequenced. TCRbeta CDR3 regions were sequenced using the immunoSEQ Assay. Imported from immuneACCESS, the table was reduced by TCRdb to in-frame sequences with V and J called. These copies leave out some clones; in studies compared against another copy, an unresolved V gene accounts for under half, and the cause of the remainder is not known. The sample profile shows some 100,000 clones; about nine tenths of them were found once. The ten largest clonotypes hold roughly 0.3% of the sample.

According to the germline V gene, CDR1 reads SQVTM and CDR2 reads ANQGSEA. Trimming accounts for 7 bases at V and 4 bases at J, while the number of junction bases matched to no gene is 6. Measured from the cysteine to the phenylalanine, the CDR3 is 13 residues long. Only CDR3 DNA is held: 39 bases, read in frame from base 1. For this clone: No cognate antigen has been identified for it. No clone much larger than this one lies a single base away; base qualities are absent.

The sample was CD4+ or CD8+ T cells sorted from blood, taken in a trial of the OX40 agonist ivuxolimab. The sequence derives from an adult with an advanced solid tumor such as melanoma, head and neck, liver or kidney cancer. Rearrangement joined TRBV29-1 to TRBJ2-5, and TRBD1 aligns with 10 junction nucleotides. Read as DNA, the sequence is TGCAGCGCTAGACAGGGGGCCGGAGAGACCCAGTACTTC. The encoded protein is CSARQGAGETQYF.